The next 10 T cell receptor beta chains were all read from a single sample in a study of T cell repertoires in cytomegalovirus infection. TCRdb redid the calling of the reads with MiXCR, one entry per CDR3 protein. The sample includes around 100,000 distinct CDR3 sequences, around 10% of them seen just once. Their antigen targets remain unknown. The sequenced sample consisted of PBMCs, sequenced either directly or after in vitro stimulation (not recorded which). These receptors all stem from a human donor in good health (CMV status not recorded). Some clones in this sample may be carry-over from other donors' samples.

V is TRBV3-1 and J is TRBJ1-2; unclear D gene. Germline V gene data show CDR1 as LGHDT and CDR2 as YNNKEL (reference sequence). CDR3 length: 17 residues. V was shortened by 5 bases and J by 3 bases, with 22 bases between the two germline ends. The DNA for the CDR3 is TGTGCCAGCAGCTTCCGCCCCCTAGGGAGGTTCGACTATGGCTACACCTTC. Translation gives CASSFRPLGRFDYGYTF.

This clonotype was picked up many times. The chain couples TRBV20-1 to TRBJ2-5, with 8 bases fitting TRBD1. The CDR3 has 11 residues. Trimming cost V 5 bases and J 5 bases; bases outside gene matches: 1. The germline V gene has CDR1 DFQATT and CDR2 SNEGSKA (reference sequence). CDR3 in amino acids: CSAYRGETQYF. The DNA of the CDR3 is TGCAGTGCTTACAGGGGGGAGACCCAGTACTTC.

In its sample, this clonotype was seen a few times. This sequence joins TRBV7-8 and TRBJ2-1; TRBD2 agrees at 8 bases. This CDR3 has 17 residues. V dropped 1 base and J dropped 9; count of bases not matched to a gene: 14. CDR1 and CDR2 from the germline V gene are SGHVS and FQNEAQ. CDR3 bases: TGTGCCAGCAGCTTAGTGAGAGCGGGAGATCGAGAAAGTGAGCAGTTCTTC. Translated, it gives CASSLVRAGDRESEQFF.

This clonotype has at least ten counts. The rearrangement joins TRBV7-2 to TRBJ2-7; a possible D gene is TRBD2 (6 bases). The CDR3 runs to 14 residues. The V and J ends lost 5 bases and 1 base respectively, with 12 bases between them. The V gene's germline CDR1 is SGHTA and CDR2 FQGNSA. Here the CDR3 DNA reads TGTGCCAGCAGCCCCACTAGCCCGTCCTACGAGCAGTACTTC. Translated: CASSPTSPSYEQYF.

At least ten counts were recorded for this clonotype. CDR3 sequence reads: CASSLMNLNTEAFF. For the CDR3, the DNA is TGTGCCAGCAGCTTAATGAATTTGAACACTGAAGCTTTCTTT. The chain has TRBV7-4 and TRBJ1-1; D gene uncertain. CDR1 is SGHVT, CDR2 SQSDAQ, per germline. Trimming stripped 2 bases from V and 0 bases from J, with 7 bases between. The CDR3 is 14 amino acids.

Many counts were recorded for this clonotype. The rearrangement uses TRBV27 and TRBJ1-2, with a tentative D call TRBD1 (6 bases). Germline assignment: CDR1 MNHEY and CDR2 SMNVEV (reference sequence). Trimming removed 6 bases from V and 4 bases from J, with 18 bases in between. CDR3 size: 15 residues. The DNA of the CDR3 is TGTGCCAGCAGCATTATCCGGACAGACCTCTATGGCTACACCTTC. It encodes CASSIIRTDLYGYTF.

This clonotype has only a few counts. This chain links TRBV7-4 with TRBJ2-7; 9 bases align to TRBD2. Germline assignment: CDR1 SGHVT and CDR2 SQSDAQ. V lost 7 bases to trimming and J lost 4 bases; unmatched junction nucleotides: 17. The CDR3 is 17 residues long. The CDR3 loop reads CASTFSLGAGGVYEQYF. The CDR3 DNA is TGTGCCAGCACATTCTCCCTCGGAGCGGGAGGAGTGTACGAGCAGTACTTC. The full variable domain, completed using reference TRBV7-4 and TRBJ2-7, is GAGVSQSPRYKVAKRGRDVALRCDSISGHVTLYWYRQTLGQGSEVLTYSQSDAQRDKSGRPSGRFSAERPERSVSTLKIQRTEQGDSAVYLCASTFSLGAGGVYEQYFGPGTRLTVT.

This clonotype was seen more than once but under ten times. The genes are TRBV7-2 and TRBJ2-2; 10 bases match TRBD1. J gave up 3 bases and V 5 bases, and 3 bases lay outside the gene matches. The CDR3 runs to 15 residues. From germline, CDR1 is SGHTA and CDR2 FQGNSA. The CDR3 coding sequence is TGTGCCAGCAGCCTAGACAGGGGGCACACCGGGGAGCTGTTTTTT. This codes for CASSLDRGHTGELFF.

This clonotype was detected many times. The chain links TRBV11-1 to TRBJ2-1; TRBD2 is a possible D gene (5 bases). This CDR3 is 16 amino acids long. Germline CDR1 SGHAT, CDR2 FQDESV (reference sequence). Trimming took off 4 bases at V and 0 bases at J, with 13 bases between the two ends. CDR3 sequence: CASSSKRRSSYNEQFF. CDR3 bases: TGTGCCAGCAGCTCCAAGAGGAGGAGCTCCTACAATGAGCAGTTCTTC.

The chain links TRBV5-5 to TRBJ2-7; tentatively, D is TRBD2 (6 bases). The V end was cut by 4 bases, the J end by 1 base, with 15 bases between. CDR1 and CDR2 (germline): SGHKS, YYEKEE (reference sequence). The CDR3 loop spans 15 amino acids. The CDR3 DNA reads TGTGCCAGCAGCCCTTTGGAGGGACTTTCCTACGAGCAGTACGTC. Protein sequence: CASSPLEGLSYEQYV.